The text below deals with one TCR beta chain. Per the study methods: How many nucleated cells were present was estimated from reference gene primer amplification. Here immunoSEQ multiplex PCR was the method, and the copy in TCRdb shows in-frame clones only, minus some. V and J calls and clone size follow that table, whereas D and trimming were derived from the DNA. Of about 68,000 clones listed, approximately 86% were seen once; the top ten hold 3.5% to 5%. This sample is part of a study of blood T cell repertoires in COVID-19. Study at large: Some COVID-19 samples were acute and others convalescent; all came from the United States, Italy and Spain. The cDNA or gDNA used as material had been derived from T cells, B-cell-depleted T cells, or PBMCs.

Germline CDR1 and CDR2: SGHRS and YFSETQ. This CDR3 has 15 residues. The J segment lost 6 bases and the V segment lost 0 bases, leaving 6 bases of the junction unmatched. Material for sequencing was peripheral blood. The TCR sequence derives from a man aged 45-60 years with acute or convalescent COVID-19. This chain joins TRBV5-1 and TRBJ1-2; 9 nucleotides align to TRBD1. The CDR3 region has the DNA TGCGCCAGCAGCTTGGAGGGACAGGGATTCGATGGCTACACCTTC. It encodes CASSLEGQGFDGYTF.